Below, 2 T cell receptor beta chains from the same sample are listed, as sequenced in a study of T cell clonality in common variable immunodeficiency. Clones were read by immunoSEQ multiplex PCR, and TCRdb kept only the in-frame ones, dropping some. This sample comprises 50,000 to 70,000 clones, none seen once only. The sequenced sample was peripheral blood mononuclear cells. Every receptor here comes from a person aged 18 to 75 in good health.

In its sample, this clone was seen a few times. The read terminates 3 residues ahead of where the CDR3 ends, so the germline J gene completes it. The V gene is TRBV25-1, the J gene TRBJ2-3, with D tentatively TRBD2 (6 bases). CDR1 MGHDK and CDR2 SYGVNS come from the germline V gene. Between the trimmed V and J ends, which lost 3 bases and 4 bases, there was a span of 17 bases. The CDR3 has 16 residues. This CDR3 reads CASSEAAGRFSDTQYF. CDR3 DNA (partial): TGTGCCAGCAGTGAGGCTGCAGGGAGGTTTTCAGATACG.

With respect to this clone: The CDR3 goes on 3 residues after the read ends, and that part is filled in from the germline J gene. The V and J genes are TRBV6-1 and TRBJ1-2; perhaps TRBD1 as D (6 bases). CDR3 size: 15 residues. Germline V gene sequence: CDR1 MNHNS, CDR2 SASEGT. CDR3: CASSATKSWDNDYTF. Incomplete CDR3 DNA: TGTGCCAGCAGTGCGACCAAATCATGGGACAATGAC.